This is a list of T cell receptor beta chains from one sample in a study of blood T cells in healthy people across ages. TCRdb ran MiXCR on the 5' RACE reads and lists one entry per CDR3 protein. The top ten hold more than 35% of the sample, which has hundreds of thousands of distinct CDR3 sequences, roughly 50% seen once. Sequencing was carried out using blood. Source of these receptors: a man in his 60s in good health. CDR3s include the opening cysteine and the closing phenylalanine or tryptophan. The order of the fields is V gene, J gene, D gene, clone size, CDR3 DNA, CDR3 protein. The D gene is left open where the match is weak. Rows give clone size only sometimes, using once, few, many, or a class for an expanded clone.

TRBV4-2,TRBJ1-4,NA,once,TGTGCCAGCAGCCAAGAAGAGGGTAATGAAAAACTGTTTTTT,CASSQEEGNEKLFF
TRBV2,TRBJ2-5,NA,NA,TGTGCCAGCAGTGTTAATCGTCAAGAGACCCAGTACTTC,CASSVNRQETQYF
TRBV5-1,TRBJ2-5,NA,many,TGCGCCAGCAGCTTGGTGTTTCGGGGGCATGAAGAGACCCAGTACTTC,CASSLVFRGHEETQYF
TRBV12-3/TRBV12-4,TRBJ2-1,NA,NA,TGTGCCAGCAGTCTACGCGTGACCAATGAGCAGTTCTTC,CASSLRVTNEQFF
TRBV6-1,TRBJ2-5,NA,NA,TGTGCCAGCACCCTTAACGGGGCTCGCGAGACCCAGTACTTC,CASTLNGARETQYF
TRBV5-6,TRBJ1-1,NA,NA,TGTGCCAGCAGCTTGGTGGTGGGGTCGAGGACTGAAGCTTTCTTT,CASSLVVGSRTEAFF
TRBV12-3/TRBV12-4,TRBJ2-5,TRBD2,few,TGTGCCAGCAGTTTAGATCCTCCGGGGGGGGCCGCAGAGACCCAGTACTTC,CASSLDPPGGAAETQYF
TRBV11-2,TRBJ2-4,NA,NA,TGTGCCAGCAGCCCCACGGGGTTAAGGGCCAAAAACATTCAGTACTTC,CASSPTGLRAKNIQYF
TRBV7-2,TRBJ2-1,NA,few,TGTGCCAGCAGCGTAGCGGCTAGCGTTCGTAATGAGCAGTTCTTC,CASSVAASVRNEQFF
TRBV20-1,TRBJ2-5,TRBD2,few,TGCAGTGCCACTCGGACTAGCGGGGGGGTAGAAGAGACCCAGTACTTC,CSATRTSGGVEETQYF
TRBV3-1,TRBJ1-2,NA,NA,TGTGCCAGCAGCCAAGACTCAGGGTTTGAAGGCTACACCTTC,CASSQDSGFEGYTF
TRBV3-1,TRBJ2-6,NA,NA,TGTGCCAGCAGCCCGAGTATCAGTTCTGGGGCCAACGTCCTGACTTTC,CASSPSISSGANVLTF
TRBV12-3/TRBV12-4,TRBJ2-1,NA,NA,TGTGCCAGCAGTGGTGGGGCCCAGGGGTGGGAGCAGTTCTTC,CASSGGAQGWEQFF
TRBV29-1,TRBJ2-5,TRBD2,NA,TGCAGCTTCCCGATAGCGGGGGGGGTAGAGACCCAGTACTTC,CSFPIAGGVETQYF
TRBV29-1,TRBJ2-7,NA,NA,TGCAGCGTTGAATATAAAGGGAACGAGCAGTACTTC,CSVEYKGNEQYF
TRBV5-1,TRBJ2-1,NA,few,TGCGCCAGCAGCGGGCTCAGGGTCCTGGACAATGAGCAGTTCTTC,CASSGLRVLDNEQFF
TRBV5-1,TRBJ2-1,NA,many,TGCGCCAGCAGCTTGGACGAGGGTTGGGATGAGCAGTTCTTC,CASSLDEGWDEQFF
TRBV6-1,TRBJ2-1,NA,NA,TGTGCCGGCAGCCCGCGGGGCGGGGATAGGGGCAATGAGCAGTTCTTC,CAGSPRGGDRGNEQFF
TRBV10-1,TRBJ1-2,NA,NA,TGCGCCAGCAGTGAGTCCCCCGATCCCTACTATGGCTACACCTTC,CASSESPDPYYGYTF
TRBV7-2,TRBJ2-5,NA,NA,TGTGCCAGCAGCTTCGACAGCACCCGGGCCCAGTACTTC,CASSFDSTRAQYF
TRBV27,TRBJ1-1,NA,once,TGTGCCAGCAGTTTATCTGTGCACGTTGAAGCTTTCTTT,CASSLSVHVEAFF
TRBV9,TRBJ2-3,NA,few,TGTGCCAGCAGCGCACGAATTGAGGCGGATACGCAGTATTTT,CASSARIEADTQYF
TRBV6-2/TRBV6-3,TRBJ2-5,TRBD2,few,TGTGCCAGCAGTTCCCCTCCAGCGGGGGAGGGTGAGACCCAGTACTTC,CASSSPPAGEGETQYF
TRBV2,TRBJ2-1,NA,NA,TGTGCCAGCAGTGGCCGTGAGTACAATGAGCAGTTCTTC,CASSGREYNEQFF
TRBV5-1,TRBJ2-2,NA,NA,TGCGCCAGCAGCTTGGAGGTCGGTGGGGAGCTGTTTTTT,CASSLEVGGELFF
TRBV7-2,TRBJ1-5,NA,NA,TGTGCCAGCAGACCCCCAGGGGTCGGCAATCAGCCCCAGCATTTT,CASRPPGVGNQPQHF
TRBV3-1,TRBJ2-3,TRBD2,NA,TGTGCCAGCAGCCAGTGGCTGGGCGGGGGAAGAGATACGCAGTATTTT,CASSQWLGGGRDTQYF
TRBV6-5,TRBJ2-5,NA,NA,TGTGCCAGCAGGACGCGACTCAACTTCCCAGAGACCCAGTACTTC,CASRTRLNFPETQYF
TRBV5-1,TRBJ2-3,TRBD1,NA,TGCGCCAGCAGCATAACCGGGACAGGGATAATAGATACGCAGTATTTT,CASSITGTGIIDTQYF
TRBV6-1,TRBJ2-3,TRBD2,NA,TGTGCCAGCAGCCCAGCGGGGGGGCCTGTAGATACGCAGTATTTT,CASSPAGGPVDTQYF
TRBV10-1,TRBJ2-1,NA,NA,TGCGCCAGCAGTGACCGGGGTTGTGGTGAGCAGTTCTTC,CASSDRGCGEQFF
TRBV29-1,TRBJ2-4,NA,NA,TGCAGCGTTGAAGGGCAGAGTTCCAACATTCAGTACTTC,CSVEGQSSNIQYF
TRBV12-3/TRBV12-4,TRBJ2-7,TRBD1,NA,TGTGCCAGCACCACACAGGGACAGGGATCCTACGAGCAGTACTTC,CASTTQGQGSYEQYF
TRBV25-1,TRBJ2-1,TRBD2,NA,TGTGCCAGCAGTGGACTAGCGGGGAGGGGTTTCTACAATGAGCAGTTCTTC,CASSGLAGRGFYNEQFF
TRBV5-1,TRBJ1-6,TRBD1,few,TGCGCCAGCAGCGGACAGGGGTCGGGTAATTCACCCCTCCACTTT,CASSGQGSGNSPLHF
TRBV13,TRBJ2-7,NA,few,TGTGCCAGCAGCTTATGGGGCCTGGGGGAGCAGTACTTC,CASSLWGLGEQYF
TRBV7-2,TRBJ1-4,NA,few,TGTGCCAGCAGTTTGGGCGGGGGCAGCGAAAAACTGTTTTTT,CASSLGGGSEKLFF
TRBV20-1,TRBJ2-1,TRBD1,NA,TGCAGTGCTAGTTCAGGGGGCAGGAGAGATGAGCAGTTCTTC,CSASSGGRRDEQFF
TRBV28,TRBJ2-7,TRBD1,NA,TGTGCCAGCAGTTTAGGAGGTCGCCGGCCGACAGGGCCCTACGAGCAGTACTTC,CASSLGGRRPTGPYEQYF
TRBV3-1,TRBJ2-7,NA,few,TGTGCCAGCAGCCAAGGTCTAGGGATCGAGCAGTACTTC,CASSQGLGIEQYF
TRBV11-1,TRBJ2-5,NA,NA,TGTGCCAGCAGGGACGGAGGCAAGGAGACCCAGTACTTC,CASRDGGKETQYF
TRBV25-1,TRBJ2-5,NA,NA,TGTGCCAGCAGTGATCAGGGATCGGGGGCGAGGGAGACCCAGTACTTC,CASSDQGSGARETQYF